The sequence of this T cell receptor beta chain was determined in a study of post-analysis software for immune sequencing data. Looking at the study overall: Courses of disease covered relapsing-remitting, secondary progressive and progressive-relapsing multiple sclerosis.

Deletions cut 2 bases from V and 3 bases from J, with 14 bases between. Looked up from germline, CDR1 is MGHRA and CDR2 is YSYEKL. There are 16 residues in the CDR3. Unique molecular identifiers tagged the TCR beta cDNA libraries. When about 0.9 to 10 million T cells were used, they gave 500,000 or so cDNA molecules. A single record per CDR3 protein comes from TCRdb applying MiXCR to the PCR reads. The table has around 500,000 distinct CDR3 sequences, around 34% seen once; the top ten hold approximately 6%. This clonotype was detected only a few times. Its antigen is not known. Study findings and constraints: The study found significantly lower normalized Chao1 diversity in multiple sclerosis patients than in controls. TRBV5-6, TRBV5-1 and TRBV20-1 belonged to a set of a handful of TRBV segments that were more frequent in patients than controls.

This clonotype originated in a girl aged 2-17 years with multiple sclerosis. The chain uses TRBV4-1 and TRBJ2-1; the D gene is possibly TRBD2 (5 bases). Sequenced sample: blood. CDR3 amino acids: CASSQTMGALYNEQFF. The CDR3 DNA reads as TGCGCCAGCAGCCAAACCATGGGAGCCCTCTACAATGAGCAGTTCTTC.